The T cell receptor (beta chain) described here comes from a study of shared clonotypes between healthy human individuals. This clone was observed once. Its antigen is unidentified. The assay used deep level. Each cell subset's genomic DNA was divided evenly among several immunoSEQ plates. Method: immunoSEQ multiplex PCR; TCRdb's copy keeps in-frame clones and lacks some. Of a few million clones in the sample, more than 90% were seen once. CD4+ cells were split into CD45RA+ naive and CD45RA-negative memory subsets. Whole-study findings and limits: Several donors had about 5.1% of their naive CD4 clonotypes in common.

This CDR3 comprises 15 residues. The V segment lost 6 bases and the J segment 4 bases; nucleotides outside the gene matches: 11. From germline, CDR1 is MNHEY and CDR2 SMNVEV (reference sequence). This chain connects TRBV27 to TRBJ2-7, with TRBD1 matching over 8 bases. This receptor was obtained from a man between 18 and 35 years old in good health. The sequenced sample was naive CD4+ T cells sorted from blood. Noted subset: CD45RA+ positively selected. The CDR3 here is CASSPAGQGAYEQYF. Here the CDR3 DNA reads TGTGCCAGCAGCCCAGCCGGGCAGGGGGCTTACGAGCAGTACTTC.